This paragraph reports one T cell receptor (beta chain). A few counts support this clone. No cognate antigen has been identified for it. Per-base qualities were not stored, and no clone one base away is much larger. The data were obtained in a study of a mutant IDH1 vaccine in newly diagnosed glioma (dated by TCRdb to the early 2020s). Study-wide context: Patients were given eight vaccinations, in weeks 1, 3, 5, 7, 11, 15, 19 and 23, which matched visits V03 through V10. Vaccination was initiated 4-6 weeks after radiotherapy alone, or concurrently with temozolomide cycles in the chemotherapy-containing groups. Of the roughly 32 patients who were treated, about 60% were male and 37.5% were female, and the mean age was roughly 40 years. Prior to enrollment, patients had been given standard therapy consisting of radiotherapy alone, temozolomide alone, or radiochemotherapy with temozolomide, with the combination given to most patients. Peripheral blood was collected at six visits: V03 (baseline), V05, V07, V10, V12 and V13. For exploratory analyses, longitudinal TCRB deep sequencing was carried out in more than 20 treated patients wherever samples were available. The research as a whole found: The authors stated that sample limitations prevented analyses of patient blood samples from being reproduced. Pseudoprogression seemed to be unrelated to changes in the top peripheral T cell clonotypes found by TCRB sequencing. Selection of PBMC samples for TCRB deep sequencing was based on availability. Across multiple MHC alleles, vaccine-induced immune responses were seen in around 93% of patients.

Receptor amplification or capture employed the immunoSEQ multiplex PCR assay. Rearranged TCR beta chain sequences were amplified with the hsTCRB Kit following the manufacturer's protocol. Sequencing of TCRB libraries was carried out on an Illumina MiSeq. Turning to the authors' computational methods: Demultiplexing, trimming and gene mapping were performed with the kit vendor's proprietary platform. Drawn from immuneACCESS, this table holds only the in-frame rearrangements with V and J called that TCRdb kept. Clones are partly lost; checked studies trace under half to an unresolved V gene and leave the rest unexplained. V, J and clone size reflect that table, while D and trimming were determined from the DNA. The sample includes tens of thousands of clones, with 75% to 85% observed a single time. The ten largest make up roughly 2% of the sample. Sample time point, as interpreted from the label and publication: week 23, last vaccination. Every vaccine dose consisted of 300 ug of a 20-mer mutant IDH1 peptide in Montanide, administered subcutaneously together with topical imiquimod. All donors had newly diagnosed IDH1-mutant astrocytomas of WHO grade 3 or 4 that showed loss of nuclear ATRX. The samples were drawn from NOA16, a multicentre, single-arm, open-label phase I trial in Germany that tested a mutant IDH1 peptide vaccine in humans for the first time. Genomic DNA for TCRB sequencing was extracted from EDTA blood using the DNeasy Blood and Tissue Kit.

There are 13 amino acids in the CDR3, from cysteine to phenylalanine inclusive. The sequence is cut down to CDR3 DNA, 39 bases in frame from base 1. Trimming costs V 5 bases and J 2 bases, and their ends lie 12 bases apart. Via the germline V gene, CDR1 is SQVTM and CDR2 ANQGSEA. The sequence joins TRBV29-1 to TRBJ1-1, with a tentative D gene TRBD1 over 5 matching bases. Here the sequenced sample was PBMCs, taken from a glioma patient whose treatment included an IDH1 peptide vaccine. This receptor was obtained from a man between 25 and 39 years old with glioma. Some clones in this sample may be carry-over from other donors' samples. The DNA is as follows: TGCAGCGTTTTATTGACAGCAAACACTGAAGCTTTCTTT. Its translation is CSVLLTANTEAFF.